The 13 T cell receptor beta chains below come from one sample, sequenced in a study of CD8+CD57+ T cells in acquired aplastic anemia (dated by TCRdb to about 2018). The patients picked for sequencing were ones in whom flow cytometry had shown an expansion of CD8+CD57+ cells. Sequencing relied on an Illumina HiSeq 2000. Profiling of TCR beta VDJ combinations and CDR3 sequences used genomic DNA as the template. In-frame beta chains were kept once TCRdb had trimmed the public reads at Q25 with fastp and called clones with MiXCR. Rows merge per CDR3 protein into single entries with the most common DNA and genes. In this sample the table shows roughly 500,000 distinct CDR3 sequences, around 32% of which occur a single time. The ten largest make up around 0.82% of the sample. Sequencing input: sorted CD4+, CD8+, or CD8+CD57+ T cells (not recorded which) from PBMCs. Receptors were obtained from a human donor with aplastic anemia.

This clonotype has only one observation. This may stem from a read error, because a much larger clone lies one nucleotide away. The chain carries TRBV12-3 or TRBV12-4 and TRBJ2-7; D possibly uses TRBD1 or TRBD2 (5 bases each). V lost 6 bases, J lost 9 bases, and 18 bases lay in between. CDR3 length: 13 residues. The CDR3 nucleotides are TGTGCCAGCAGGGGGTACGGGGCGCCGGGGCAGTACTTC. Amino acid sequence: CASRGYGAPGQYF.

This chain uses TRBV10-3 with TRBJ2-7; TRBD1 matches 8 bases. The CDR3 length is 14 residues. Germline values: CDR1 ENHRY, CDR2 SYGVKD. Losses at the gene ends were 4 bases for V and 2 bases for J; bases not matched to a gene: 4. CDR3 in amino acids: CAISVGQVTYEQYF. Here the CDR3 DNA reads TGTGCCATCAGTGTGGGACAGGTTACCTACGAGCAGTACTTC.

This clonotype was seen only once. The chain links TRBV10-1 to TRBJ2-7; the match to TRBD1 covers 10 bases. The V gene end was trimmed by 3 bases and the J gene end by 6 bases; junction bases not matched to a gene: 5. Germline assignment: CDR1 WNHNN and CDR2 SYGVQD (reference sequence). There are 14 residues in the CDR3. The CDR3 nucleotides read TGCGCCAGCAGTGAAACCGGGACAGGGGCCGAGCAGTACTTC. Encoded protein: CASSETGTGAEQYF.

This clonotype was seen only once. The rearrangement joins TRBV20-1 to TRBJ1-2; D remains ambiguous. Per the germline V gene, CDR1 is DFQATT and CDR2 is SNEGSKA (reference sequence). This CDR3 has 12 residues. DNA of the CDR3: TGCAGGGCCGCGTCGGGAAGGAATGGCTACACCTTC. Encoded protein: CRAASGRNGYTF.

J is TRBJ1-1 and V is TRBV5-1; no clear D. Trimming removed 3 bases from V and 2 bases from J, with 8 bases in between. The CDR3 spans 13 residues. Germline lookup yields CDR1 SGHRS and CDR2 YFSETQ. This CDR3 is CASSSARNTEAFF. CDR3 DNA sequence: TGCGCCAGCAGCTCGGCTCGAAACACTGAAGCTTTCTTT. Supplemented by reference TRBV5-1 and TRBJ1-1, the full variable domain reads KAGVTQTPRYLIKTRGQQVTLSCSPISGHRSVSWYQQTPGQGLQFLFEYFSETQRNKGNFPGRFSGRQFSNSRSEMNVSTLELGDSALYLCASSSARNTEAFFGQGTRLTVV.

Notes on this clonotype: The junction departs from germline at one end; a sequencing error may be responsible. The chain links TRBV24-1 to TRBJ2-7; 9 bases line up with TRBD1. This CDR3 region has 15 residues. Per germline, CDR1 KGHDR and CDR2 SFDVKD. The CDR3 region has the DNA TGTGCCACCAGTGACCCGGGACAGGGTATTGATGAGCAGTGCTTC. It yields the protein CATSDPGQGIDEQCF.

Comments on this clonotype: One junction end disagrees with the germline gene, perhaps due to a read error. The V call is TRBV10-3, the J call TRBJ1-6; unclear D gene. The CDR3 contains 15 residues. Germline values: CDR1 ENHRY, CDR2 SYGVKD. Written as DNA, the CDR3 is TGTGCCAGCAGTTATGCAGGTTCCTATAATTCACCCCTCCACTTT. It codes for CASSYAGSYNSPLHF.

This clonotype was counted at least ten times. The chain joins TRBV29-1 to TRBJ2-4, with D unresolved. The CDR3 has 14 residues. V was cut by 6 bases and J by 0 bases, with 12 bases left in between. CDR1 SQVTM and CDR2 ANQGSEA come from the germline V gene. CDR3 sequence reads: CSVKEDLAKNIQYF. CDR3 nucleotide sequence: TGCAGCGTCAAGGAAGATCTAGCCAAAAACATTCAGTACTTC.

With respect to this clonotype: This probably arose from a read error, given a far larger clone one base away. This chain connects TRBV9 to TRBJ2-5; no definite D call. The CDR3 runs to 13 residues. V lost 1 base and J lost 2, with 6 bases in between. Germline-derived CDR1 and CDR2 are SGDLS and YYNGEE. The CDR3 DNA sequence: TGTGCCAGCAGCGTAAGGGCGCAAGAGACCCAGTACTTC. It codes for CASSVRAQETQYF. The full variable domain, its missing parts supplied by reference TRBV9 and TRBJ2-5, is DSGVTQTPKHLITATGQRVTLRCSPRSGDLSVYWYQQSLDQGLQFLIQYYNGEERAKGNILERFSAQQFPDLHSELNLSSLELGDSALYFCASSVRAQETQYFGPGTRLLVL.

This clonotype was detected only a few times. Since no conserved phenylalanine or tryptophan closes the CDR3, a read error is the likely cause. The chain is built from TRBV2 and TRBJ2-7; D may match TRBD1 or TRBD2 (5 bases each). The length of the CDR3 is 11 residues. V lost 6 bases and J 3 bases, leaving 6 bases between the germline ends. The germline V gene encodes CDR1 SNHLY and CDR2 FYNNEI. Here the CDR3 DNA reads TGTGCCAGCAGGAGGGGCTACGAGCAGTACCTC. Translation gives CASRRGYEQYL.

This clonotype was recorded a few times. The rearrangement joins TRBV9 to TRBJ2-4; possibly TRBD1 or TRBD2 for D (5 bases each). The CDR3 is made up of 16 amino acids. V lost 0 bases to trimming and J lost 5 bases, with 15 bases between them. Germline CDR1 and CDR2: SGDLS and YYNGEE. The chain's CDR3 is CASSVVPAGTENIQYF. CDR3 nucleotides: TGTGCCAGCAGCGTAGTGCCAGCCGGGACGGAAAACATTCAGTACTTC.

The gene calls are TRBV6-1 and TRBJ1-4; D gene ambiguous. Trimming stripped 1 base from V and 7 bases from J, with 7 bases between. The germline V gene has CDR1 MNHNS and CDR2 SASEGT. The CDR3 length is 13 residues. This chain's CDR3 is CASSEVRGEKLFF. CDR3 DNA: TGTGCCAGCAGTGAAGTCCGGGGTGAAAAACTGTTTTTT.

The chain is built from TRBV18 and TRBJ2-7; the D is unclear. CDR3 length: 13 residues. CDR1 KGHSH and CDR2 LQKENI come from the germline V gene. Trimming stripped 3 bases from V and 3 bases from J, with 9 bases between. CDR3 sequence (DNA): TGTGCCAGCTCACCCCTCGGGCGCTACGAGCAGTACTTC. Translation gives CASSPLGRYEQYF.